These 30 T cell receptor beta chains came from one sample sequenced in a study of cytomegalovirus exposure and HLA in healthy donors. Produced via immunoSEQ multiplex PCR; TCRdb's table is partial and in-frame only. This table has 120,000 or so clones, about 90% appearing once. What was sequenced was PBMCs. Receptor source: a woman under 30 in good health and CMV-seronegative.

The chain couples TRBV2 to TRBJ2-2, with a weak D call TRBD2 (6 bases). Trimming pared 6 bases from V and 2 bases from J, leaving 13 bases between. Germline V CDR1 and CDR2: SNHLY, FYNNEI. The length of the CDR3 is 15 residues. CDR3: CASRGMGTNTGELFF. For the CDR3, the DNA is TGTGCCAGCAGGGGTATGGGGACTAACACCGGGGAGCTGTTTTTT.

This clone has a count of ten or more. This CDR3 is CASSRYRQGAYGYTF. In DNA, the CDR3 is TGTGCCAGTAGTAGATACCGACAGGGGGCCTATGGCTACACCTTC. The chain uses TRBV19 and TRBJ1-2; the match to TRBD1 covers 10 bases. The CDR3 is 15 amino acids. The germline V gene encodes CDR1 LNHDA and CDR2 SQIVND (reference sequence). The trim removed 4 bases at V and 4 bases at J, leaving 6 bases unmatched.

This chain links TRBV9 with TRBJ2-5; 10 bases line up with TRBD2. Trimming at V came to 6 bases and at J to 4 bases, leaving 6 bases not matched to a gene. The germline CDR1 and CDR2 sequences are SGDLS and YYNGEE. The CDR3 length is 14 residues. The CDR3 sequence is CASTPSGRLETQYF. The CDR3 DNA sequence: TGTGCCAGCACCCCTAGCGGGAGATTAGAGACCCAGTACTTC.

In its sample, this clone was seen once. The chain uses TRBV2 and TRBJ1-4; TRBD1 agrees at 7 bases. This CDR3 spans 15 amino acids. Germline lookup yields CDR1 SNHLY and CDR2 FYNNEI. V was pared by 6 bases and J by 8 bases, with 12 bases of the junction left unmatched. CDR3 coding DNA: TGTGCCAGCAGGGATACAGGGGCCTGGTTGGAAAAACTGTTTTTT. Its translation is CASRDTGAWLEKLFF. Looking up the rest from reference TRBV2 and TRBJ1-4 gives the full variable domain: EPEVTQTPSHQVTQMGQEVILRCVPISNHLYFYWYRQILGQKVEFLVSFYNNEISEKSEIFDDQFSVERPDGSNFTLKIRSTKLEDSAMYFCASRDTGAWLEKLFFGSGTQLSVL.

The V gene is TRBV5-6, the J gene TRBJ2-7, with D perhaps matching TRBD1 (5 bases). V gave up 0 bases and J gave up 6 bases, with 13 bases separating them. CDR1 is SGHDT, CDR2 YYEEEE, per germline. The CDR3 is 14 amino acids. The CDR3 DNA sequence: TGTGCCAGCAGCTTGGACAACCGGCAGGGCGAGCAGTACTTC. This encodes CASSLDNRQGEQYF.

The rearrangement uses TRBV5-1 and TRBJ2-5; weak D call: TRBD2 (6 bases). The germline V gene has CDR1 SGHRS and CDR2 YFSETQ. Trimming cost V 4 bases and J 5 bases, with 24 bases left between them. The CDR3 runs to 17 residues. The CDR3 protein is CASSLGGVSSSRETQYF. The CDR3 region has the DNA TGCGCCAGCAGCCTTGGAGGGGTATCTTCTAGTCGGGAGACCCAGTACTTC.

The chain employs TRBV5-5 and TRBJ2-1; 10 bases fit TRBD2. V lost 6 bases to trimming and J lost 10 bases; unmatched junction nucleotides: 16. CDR1 and CDR2 from the germline V gene are SGHKS and YYEKEE (reference sequence). This CDR3 comprises 16 residues. CDR3: CASTISSGGAPGEQFF. The CDR3 nucleotides read TGTGCCAGCACGATCTCCAGCGGGGGGGCTCCGGGAGAGCAGTTCTTC.

The chain joins TRBV30 to TRBJ2-2, with 15 bases fitting TRBD2. Germline lookup yields CDR1 GTSNPN and CDR2 SVGIG (reference sequence). J gave up 6 bases and V 3 bases, and 8 bases lay outside the gene matches. The CDR3 runs 17 residues. The CDR3 DNA is TGTGCCTGGAGACGCGGACTAGCGGGAGGGTCGTCCGGGGAGCTGTTTTTT. Its protein product is CAWRRGLAGGSSGELFF.

CDR3 loop: CASSVMAGKNTEAFF. DNA for the CDR3: TGTGCCAGCAGCGTAATGGCAGGGAAGAACACTGAAGCTTTCTTT. The V gene is TRBV7-9, the J gene TRBJ1-1; possibly TRBD1 for D (5 bases). The germline V and J ends were trimmed by 5 bases and 1 base, with 14 bases remaining between them. The germline V gene has CDR1 SEHNR and CDR2 FQNEAQ (reference sequence). CDR3 length: 15 residues.

V gene TRBV16 combines with J gene TRBJ1-5; D remains ambiguous. Trimming took 0 bases from V and 5 from J, leaving 11 bases between them. CDR1 is KGHSY, CDR2 FQNENV, per germline. This CDR3 is built from 15 residues. This CDR3 is CASSQSGVRDQPQHF. The CDR3 DNA reads as TGTGCCAGCAGCCAATCAGGAGTGCGGGATCAGCCCCAGCATTTT.

The chain has TRBV27 and TRBJ2-1; tentatively, D is TRBD2 (6 bases). CDR1 MNHEY and CDR2 SMNVEV come from the germline V gene (reference sequence). V was cut by 6 bases and J by 8 bases, with 11 bases left in between. The CDR3 spans 12 residues. In nucleotides, the CDR3 is TGTGCCAGCAGGGCCCCTAGCGATGAGCAGTTCTTC. This encodes CASRAPSDEQFF.

This chain joins TRBV5-6 and TRBJ1-2; D is perhaps TRBD1 (6 bases). V was cut by 6 bases and J by 4 bases, with 19 bases left in between. This CDR3 has 15 residues. In germline, CDR1 is SGHDT, CDR2 YYEEEE. CDR3 residues: CASTDDRGILYGYTF. The CDR3 DNA is TGTGCCAGCACTGATGATAGGGGGATCCTCTATGGCTACACCTTC.

This sequence joins TRBV10-3 and TRBJ2-5, with D perhaps matching TRBD1 (5 bases). Between the trimmed V and J ends, which lost 10 bases and 3 bases, there was a span of 24 bases. Per the germline V gene, CDR1 is ENHRY and CDR2 is SYGVKD. The CDR3 runs to 16 residues. CDR3 sequence reads: CARRQWGSTKEETQYF. CDR3 coding DNA: TGTGCCAGACGGCAATGGGGCTCAACTAAGGAAGAGACCCAGTACTTC.

Written as DNA, the CDR3 is TGTGCCAGCAGTTCGGGACTTTCTAGCACAGATACGCAGTATTTT. It encodes CASSSGLSSTDTQYF. The chain carries TRBV2 and TRBJ2-3; D is perhaps TRBD2 (6 bases). Per the germline V gene, CDR1 is SNHLY and CDR2 is FYNNEI. The CDR3 totals 15 residues. The V and J ends lost 5 bases and 0 bases respectively, with 12 bases between them.

CDR3 protein: CASSLVEGAQGYTF. The CDR3 DNA follows: TGTGCCAGCAGTTTGGTCGAAGGGGCGCAAGGCTACACCTTC. V usage is TRBV28 and J usage is TRBJ1-2, with a weak D call TRBD1 (5 bases). The germline CDR1 and CDR2 sequences are MDHEN and SYDVKM. V gave up 3 bases and J gave up 8 bases, with 16 bases separating them. The CDR3 is 14 residues long.

The V and J genes are TRBV7-8 and TRBJ2-2, with 10 bases identical to TRBD1. This CDR3 has 18 residues. Germline V lookup: CDR1 SGHVS, CDR2 FQNEAQ. Unmatched junction bases numbered 11, after V lost 4 bases and J lost 3 bases. CDR3 in amino acids: CASSYEGTGEAYTGELFF. CDR3 DNA: TGTGCCAGCAGCTACGAGGGGACAGGGGAAGCCTACACCGGGGAGCTGTTTTTT.

This sequence joins TRBV5-1 and TRBJ2-5; TRBD2 aligns across 9 bases. CDR3 length: 17 amino acids. With V trimmed by 0 bases and J by 9 bases, 15 bases remained unmatched. Looked up from germline, CDR1 is SGHRS and CDR2 is YFSETQ. The CDR3 loop reads CASSLARASGAQGAQYF. CDR3 nucleotide sequence: TGCGCCAGCAGCTTGGCCCGGGCTAGCGGGGCCCAGGGGGCCCAGTACTTC.

V is TRBV12-5 and J is TRBJ2-1; 10 bases fit TRBD1. The V gene end was trimmed by 7 bases and the J gene end by 2 bases; junction bases not matched to a gene: 5. This CDR3 comprises 15 residues. The germline CDR1 and CDR2 sequences are LGHNT and FRNRAP. In DNA form, the CDR3 reads TGTGCTAGTGTTTCCGGGACAGGGGCCTACAATGAGCAGTTCTTC. Its protein product is CASVSGTGAYNEQFF.

This clone was detected only a few times. The genes are TRBV25-1 and TRBJ2-1; D perhaps matches TRBD2 (5 bases). Trimming shortened V by 6 bases and J by 8 bases, and 20 bases separated the two germline ends. This CDR3 comprises 15 residues. The germline gives CDR1 MGHDK, CDR2 SYGVNS. CDR3 in DNA: TGTGCCAGCAGCCCCCCGGACTTTCAGGTCCATGAGCAGTTCTTC. This sequence encodes CASSPPDFQVHEQFF. Variable domain in full (rest from reference TRBV25-1 and TRBJ2-1): EADIYQTPRYLVIGTGKKITLECSQTMGHDKMYWYQQDPGMELHLIHYSYGVNSTEKGDLSSESTVSRIRTEHFPLTLESARPSHTSQYLCASSPPDFQVHEQFFGPGTRLTVL.

V and J are TRBV27 and TRBJ1-5; 8 bases agree with TRBD1. Unmatched junction bases numbered 5, after V lost 6 bases and J lost 1 base. The germline CDR1 and CDR2 sequences are MNHEY and SMNVEV (reference sequence). The CDR3 covers 15 residues. This chain's CDR3 is CASSLQGVSNQPQHF. The DNA of the CDR3 is TGTGCCAGCAGCCTACAGGGGGTAAGCAATCAGCCCCAGCATTTT.

A few counts support this clone. The chain couples TRBV14 to TRBJ1-2, with 9 bases that match TRBD1. V lost 4 bases to trimming and J lost 8 bases; unmatched junction nucleotides: 8. In germline, CDR1 is SGHDN, CDR2 FVKESK. The CDR3 consists of 14 residues. The CDR3 sequence is CASSPGTGMSGYTF. For the CDR3, the DNA is TGTGCCAGCAGCCCTGGGACAGGGATGTCGGGCTACACCTTC.

V and J are TRBV5-6 and TRBJ1-6, with TRBD1 identical over 7 bases. This CDR3 has 15 residues. Germline assignment: CDR1 SGHDT and CDR2 YYEEEE. V was pared by 2 bases and J by 5 bases, with 4 bases of the junction left unmatched. CDR3: CASSFRDRDNSPLHF. The CDR3 DNA follows: TGTGCCAGCAGCTTCCGAGACAGGGATAATTCACCCCTCCACTTT.

The chain has TRBV6-1 and TRBJ2-3, with TRBD2 identical over 9 bases. CDR1 is MNHNS and CDR2 is SASEGT in the germline V gene. This CDR3 is built from 16 residues. Trimming cost V 4 bases and J 0 bases; bases outside gene matches: 5. The CDR3 loop reads CASSAGTSISTDTQYF. CDR3 DNA: TGTGCCAGCAGTGCGGGGACTAGCATAAGCACAGATACGCAGTATTTT.

The CDR3 loop is CATSRDRGPYEQYF. CDR3 bases: TGTGCCACCAGCAGGGACAGGGGGCCCTACGAGCAGTACTTC. The chain employs TRBV15 and TRBJ2-7; the match to TRBD1 covers 11 bases. The CDR3 consists of 14 residues. V shed 3 bases, J shed 2 bases, and the junction held 0 bases outside the gene matches. Germline V lookup: CDR1 LNHNV, CDR2 YYDKDF (reference sequence). Filled out from reference TRBV15 and TRBJ2-7, the complete variable domain reads DAMVIQNPRYQVTQFGKPVTLSCSQTLNHNVMYWYQQKSSQAPKLLFHYYDKDFNNEADTPDNFQSRRPNTSFCFLDIRSPGLGDTAMYLCATSRDRGPYEQYFGPGTRLTVT.

The chain is built from TRBV9 and TRBJ1-3, with 9 bases fitting TRBD1. This CDR3 has 14 residues. Looked up from germline, CDR1 is SGDLS and CDR2 is YYNGEE. The ends lost 4 bases at V and 8 bases at J; junction bases unmatched: 7. Written as DNA, the CDR3 is TGTGCCAGCAGCCTCCTGGGACAGGGAGACACCATATATTTT. Translation gives CASSLLGQGDTIYF.

The J gene is TRBJ1-1, the V gene TRBV6-1; possibly TRBD1 for D (6 bases). Germline V gene lookup returns CDR1 MNHNS and CDR2 SASEGT. The CDR3 length is 13 residues. V lost 6 bases and J lost 6, with 14 bases in between. CDR3 amino acids: CASRGQKLPEAFF. In nucleotides, the CDR3 is TGTGCCAGCAGGGGACAAAAACTCCCTGAAGCTTTCTTT.

The genes are TRBV9 and TRBJ2-7, with D possibly matching TRBD1 (5 bases). V was cut by 4 bases and J by 3 bases, with 17 bases left in between. From germline, CDR1 is SGDLS and CDR2 YYNGEE. The CDR3 has 15 residues. CDR3 in amino acids: CASSSTGLPDYEQYF. The CDR3 DNA sequence: TGTGCCAGCAGCAGTACAGGCCTTCCGGACTACGAGCAGTACTTC.

The rearrangement joins TRBV18 to TRBJ2-3, with 9 positions matching TRBD1. Germline CDR1 reads KGHSH; CDR2 reads LQKENI. The V gene end was trimmed by 4 bases and the J gene end by 1 base; junction bases not matched to a gene: 12. The CDR3 is 18 residues long. The chain's CDR3 is CASSLDRGRGERTDTQYF. CDR3 DNA sequence: TGTGCCAGCTCACTTGACAGGGGGAGAGGGGAACGCACAGATACGCAGTATTTT.

The CDR3 DNA is TGTGCCAGCAGCTCGACCGGGACAGGGAGAGAGACCCAGTACTTC. Encoded protein: CASSSTGTGRETQYF. This chain uses TRBV7-3 with TRBJ2-5; 9 bases are a match to TRBD1. The CDR3 is 15 residues long. Per germline, CDR1 SGHTA and CDR2 FQGTGA. After removal of 4 bases from V and 4 bases from J, the junction contained 7 bases not matched to a gene.

The CDR3 coding sequence is TGTGCCAGCAGTGAGTACAGGAACACTGAAGCTTTCTTT. It encodes CASSEYRNTEAFF. V is TRBV2 and J is TRBJ1-1; no clear D gene. Germline V CDR1 and CDR2: SNHLY, FYNNEI. This CDR3 is 13 amino acids long. The germline V and J ends were trimmed by 3 bases and 1 base, with 6 bases remaining between them.